The 11 T cell receptor beta chains below come from one sample, sequenced in a study of T cells in Graves' hyperthyroidism and ophthalmopathy. What was amplified from RNA transcripts were TCR beta CDR3 regions. The TCR CDR3 first-round RT-PCR relied on the HTBI primer set. Each CDR3 protein gets one entry after TCRdb re-called the multiplex PCR reads with MiXCR. Among 650,000 to 750,000 distinct CDR3 sequences listed, 12% to 15% were seen once. Sequencing was performed on blood. These receptors were taken from a woman aged 18-29 years with Graves' hyperthyroidism.

The J gene is TRBJ2-7, the V gene TRBV20-1; 9 nucleotides line up with TRBD2. The CDR3 sequence is 15 residues long. The germline gives CDR1 DFQATT, CDR2 SNEGSKA (reference sequence). J lost 4 bases, V lost 1 base, and 8 bases had no gene match. The CDR3 DNA is TGCAGTGCTAGAGGTCTAGCGGGACCGGCGTACGAGCAGTACTTC. Protein sequence: CSARGLAGPAYEQYF.

This clonotype was counted once. The V call is TRBV27, the J call TRBJ2-7; D is perhaps TRBD1 or TRBD2 (5 bases each). Germline assignment: CDR1 MNHEY and CDR2 SMNVEV (reference sequence). V lost 3 bases and J 6 bases, leaving 9 bases between the germline ends. This CDR3 is 12 amino acids long. CDR3 bases: TGTGCCAGCAGTTTCGGGACCGGCGAGCAGTACTTC. Protein sequence: CASSFGTGEQYF.

Ten or more counts support this clonotype. J is TRBJ2-7 and V is TRBV28, with TRBD2 matching over 15 bases. Trimming cost V 5 bases and J 4 bases; bases outside gene matches: 3. The CDR3 extends over 15 amino acids. Germline V gene sequence: CDR1 MDHEN, CDR2 SYDVKM. The CDR3 sequence is CASSPGLAGGYEQYF. The CDR3 DNA follows: TGTGCCAGCAGTCCGGGACTAGCGGGAGGTTACGAGCAGTACTTC.

The chain is built from TRBV6-5 and TRBJ1-5; 7 bases agree with TRBD1. J lost 4 bases, V lost 2 bases, and 14 bases had no gene match. Germline V gene data show CDR1 as MNHEY and CDR2 as SVGAGI. The CDR3 loop spans 18 amino acids. For the CDR3, the DNA is TGTGCCAGCAGTTACCAGGACCCCACAGGGGCCTTTAATCAGCCCCAGCATTTT. It is translated as CASSYQDPTGAFNQPQHF.

This clonotype has at least ten counts. The V call is TRBV18, the J call TRBJ1-2, with 9 bases matching TRBD1. After removal of 5 bases from V and 3 bases from J, the junction contained 10 bases not matched to a gene. The germline CDR1 and CDR2 sequences are KGHSH and LQKENI. This CDR3 comprises 16 residues. CDR3 sequence: CASSSRDRDGDYGYTF. CDR3 DNA sequence: TGTGCCAGCTCATCCCGGGACAGGGACGGCGACTATGGCTACACCTTC.

V is TRBV19 and J is TRBJ2-1, with D perhaps matching TRBD2 (6 bases). The germline CDR1 and CDR2 sequences are LNHDA and SQIVND (reference sequence). Trimming took off 4 bases at V and 6 bases at J, with 16 bases between the two ends. The CDR3 sequence is 15 residues long. CDR3 region: CASSNIRLEGNEQFF. DNA for the CDR3: TGTGCCAGTAGTAACATCCGACTAGAGGGCAATGAGCAGTTCTTC. The variable domain in full, with the rest retrieved from reference TRBV19 and TRBJ2-1, is DGGITQSPKYLFRKEGQNVTLSCEQNLNHDAMYWYRQDPGQGLRLIYYSQIVNDFQKGDIAEGYSVSREKKESFPLTVTSAQKNPTAFYLCASSNIRLEGNEQFFGPGTRLTVL.

This clonotype was detected a few times. The rearrangement links TRBV29-1 to TRBJ1-2; 9 bases align to TRBD1. After removal of 3 bases from V and 7 bases from J, the junction contained 9 bases not matched to a gene. The CDR3 contains 14 residues. Germline-derived CDR1 and CDR2 are SQVTM and ANQGSEA. The CDR3 bases are TGCAGCGTTGATCCCGGGACAGGGACCTCTGGCTACACCTTC. Encoded protein: CSVDPGTGTSGYTF. The full variable domain, in which reference TRBV29-1 and TRBJ1-2 provide the parts outside the CDR3, is SAVISQKPSRDICQRGTSLTIQCQVDSQVTMMFWYRQQPGQSLTLIATANQGSEATYESGFVIDKFPISRPNLTFSTLTVSNMSPEDSSIYLCSVDPGTGTSGYTFGSGTRLTVV.

In its sample, this clonotype was seen many times. The rearrangement joins TRBV6-1 to TRBJ2-6; a possible D gene is TRBD1 (6 bases). Germline V gene lookup returns CDR1 MNHNS and CDR2 SASEGT. Trimming shortened V by 11 bases and J by 0 bases, and 14 bases separated the two germline ends. The CDR3 spans 15 residues. The CDR3 nucleotides read TGTGCCGCCGGGACAATCTTCTCTGGGGCCAACGTCCTGACTTTC. Translating gives CAAGTIFSGANVLTF.

This clonotype appeared a few times. V usage is TRBV19 and J usage is TRBJ2-2; 7 bases are shared with TRBD2. Germline CDR1 is LNHDA and CDR2 is SQIVND (reference sequence). The CDR3 runs 15 residues. Germline trimming cut 3 bases from V and 7 bases from J; bases unmatched to any gene: 8. CDR3 amino acids: CASSIYAGVFGELFF. The CDR3 nucleotides read TGTGCCAGTAGTATTTACGCGGGAGTGTTCGGGGAGCTGTTTTTT.

The chain recombines TRBV27 with TRBJ1-1, with D hard to call. The V end was cut by 5 bases, the J end by 2 bases, with 9 bases between. Germline CDR1 reads MNHEY; CDR2 reads SMNVEV (reference sequence). The CDR3 loop spans 13 amino acids. The DNA of the CDR3 is TGTGCCAGCAGTGGCCGCGATAACACTGAAGCTTTCTTT. Its protein is CASSGRDNTEAFF.

The chain employs TRBV4-3 and TRBJ2-5, with D maybe TRBD2 (5 bases). V was clipped by 0 bases and J by 1 base, with 12 bases between them. CDR1 is LGHNA and CDR2 is YSLEER in the germline V gene. This CDR3 comprises 16 residues. The CDR3 spells CASSQDRRLIQETQYF. The CDR3 DNA reads TGCGCCAGCAGCCAAGATAGGAGGCTTATCCAAGAGACCCAGTACTTC.